The 11 T cell receptor beta chains in this list originate from one sample, sequenced in a study of CD8 T cells in Susac syndrome. With random hexamers, reverse transcription was performed on roughly 0.5 to 1 ug of RNA. TCRdb ran MiXCR on the immunoSEQ multiplex PCR reads and lists one entry per CDR3 protein. The repertoire holds 90,000 to 150,000 distinct CDR3 sequences, with about 90% as singletons. The specimen sequenced was CD4+ T cells from PBMCs. These receptors came from a human donor in good health.

The chain combines TRBV19 with TRBJ1-1, with a possible D match to TRBD1 (6 bases). The germline CDR1 and CDR2 sequences are LNHDA and SQIVND (reference sequence). The CDR3 runs 13 residues. With 7 bases removed from V and 3 bases from J, the gap between germline ends came to 12 bases. CDR3 nucleotides: TGTGCCAGTACTCACAGGGTTTACACTGAAGCTTTCTTT. Protein product: CASTHRVYTEAFF.

The chain links TRBV7-2 to TRBJ2-3; D unclear. This CDR3 spans 14 amino acids. V lost 4 bases and J lost 3, with 11 bases in between. Germline V CDR1 and CDR2: SGHTA, FQGNSA. As DNA, the CDR3 is TGTGCCAGCAGCTCCCCTATGGGAACAGATACGCAGTATTTT. It specifies CASSSPMGTDTQYF.

The rearrangement links TRBV20-1 to TRBJ2-2; D may be TRBD2 (6 bases). Germline-derived CDR1 and CDR2 are DFQATT and SNEGSKA (reference sequence). V was clipped by 6 bases and J by 5 bases, with 13 bases between them. The CDR3 sequence is 13 residues long. The CDR3 region is CSAPTGSTGELFF. The CDR3 coding sequence is TGCAGTGCGCCCACCGGGAGTACCGGGGAGCTGTTTTTT.

The chain combines TRBV2 with TRBJ1-6; tentatively, D is TRBD1 (5 bases). Germline values: CDR1 SNHLY, CDR2 FYNNEI. Between the trimmed V and J ends, which lost 3 bases and 7 bases, there was a span of 13 bases. CDR3 length: 15 residues. The CDR3 is CASSEGGWRNSPLHF. As DNA, the CDR3 is TGTGCCAGCAGTGAGGGGGGATGGCGGAATTCACCCCTCCACTTT.

The chain employs TRBV7-8 and TRBJ2-2, with 8 bases that match TRBD1. Germline V gene lookup returns CDR1 SGHVS and CDR2 FQNEAQ. The CDR3 is 18 residues long. The trim removed 2 bases at V and 6 bases at J, leaving 14 bases unmatched. CDR3 sequence reads: CASSLPTGTGFPAGELFF. The CDR3 nucleotides read TGTGCCAGCAGCTTACCCACCGGGACAGGATTCCCGGCCGGGGAGCTGTTTTTT.

The chain has TRBV20-1 and TRBJ2-3, with TRBD1 identical over 9 bases. V lost 3 bases, J lost 1 base, and 5 bases stayed unmatched. The CDR3 runs to 15 residues. Germline V CDR1 and CDR2: DFQATT, SNEGSKA (reference sequence). For the CDR3, the DNA is TGCAGTGCTAGTCAAAGGGACAGGGGCACAGATACGCAGTATTTT. Translated, it gives CSASQRDRGTDTQYF.

J is TRBJ1-2 and V is TRBV11-1; D gene unclear. The CDR3 has 13 residues. V was clipped by 2 bases and J by 2 bases, with 6 bases between them. Germline loops: CDR1 SGHAT, CDR2 FQDESV (reference sequence). The CDR3 reads CASSLNGNYGYTF. The CDR3 DNA sequence: TGTGCCAGCAGCTTAAACGGGAACTATGGCTACACCTTC.

Here the CDR3 reads CASSILTGELFF. CDR3 nucleotides: TGTGCCAGCAGCATCCTCACCGGGGAGCTGTTTTTT. J is TRBJ2-2 and V is TRBV7-3; D gene ambiguous. This CDR3 has 12 residues. Germline CDR1 is SGHTA and CDR2 is FQGTGA. The V and J ends lost 5 bases and 4 bases respectively, with 5 bases between them.

V usage is TRBV7-3 and J usage is TRBJ2-3; D is uncertain. CDR1 and CDR2 (germline): SGHTA, FQGTGA. The ends were cut back, 0 bases at V and 2 bases at J, with 18 bases in the middle. CDR3 length: 18 residues. CDR3 in DNA: TGTGCCAGCAGCTTAACGGCGACGGGCTCTTTAGACACAGATACGCAGTATTTT. Its translation: CASSLTATGSLDTDTQYF.

The chain is built from TRBV3-1 and TRBJ2-1, with TRBD1 identical over 7 bases. The CDR3 length is 15 residues. Trimming removed 6 bases from V and 5 bases from J; junction bases left unmatched: 10. The germline V gene has CDR1 LGHDT and CDR2 YNNKEL (reference sequence). The CDR3 reads CASRLTGVTNNEQFF. CDR3 DNA: TGTGCCAGCAGACTCACAGGGGTAACGAACAATGAGCAGTTCTTC.

The chain links TRBV6-5 to TRBJ1-2; D possibly corresponds to TRBD1 (6 bases). The V gene's germline CDR1 is MNHEY and CDR2 SVGAGI. Between the trimmed V and J ends, which lost 4 bases and 1 base, there was a span of 13 bases. This CDR3 contains 15 residues. The CDR3 loop reads CASSLGGLGNYGYTF. The DNA for the CDR3 is TGTGCCAGCAGTTTGGGGGGGCTCGGTAACTATGGCTACACCTTC.